A selection of T cell receptor beta chains follows, all from one sample in a study of CD8+ T cells in alopecia areata. Measured with immunoSEQ multiplex PCR; TCRdb has only the in-frame clones, and not every one. This table has more than 150,000 clones, around 51% appearing once. Sequencing used CD8+ T cells sorted from blood, obtained at week 52, from a patient treated with tofacitinib. These receptor sequences come from a human donor with alopecia areata. Both conserved end residues are part of each CDR3. Fields, in order: clone size, J gene, D gene, V gene, CDR3 protein, CDR3 DNA. A D gene is named only where the DNA matches it firmly. The size field is filled for only some rows; it gives once, few, many or a size class.

abundance: -; j_gene: TRBJ2-3; d_gene: TRBD2; v_gene: TRBV6-4; CDR3aa: CASSYLGLADTDTQYF; CDR3nt: TGTGCCAGCAGTTACCTGGGACTAGCGGACACAGATACGCAGTATTTT
abundance: -; j_gene: TRBJ2-1; d_gene: TRBD2; v_gene: TRBV18; CDR3aa: CASSSPAGGPDEQFF; CDR3nt: TGTGCCAGCTCATCCCCGGCGGGGGGGCCTGATGAGCAGTTCTTC
abundance: -; j_gene: TRBJ2-7; d_gene: -; v_gene: TRBV4-2; CDR3aa: CASSPGEAGTYEQYF; CDR3nt: TGTGCCAGCAGCCCCGGGGAGGCTGGAACCTACGAGCAGTACTTC
abundance: -; j_gene: TRBJ1-4; d_gene: -; v_gene: TRBV5-1; CDR3aa: CASRQGREELFF; CDR3nt: TGCGCCAGCAGACAAGGACGGGAAGAACTGTTTTTT
abundance: -; j_gene: TRBJ2-1; d_gene: TRBD2; v_gene: TRBV27; CDR3aa: CASSLLLAGMNEQFF; CDR3nt: TGTGCCAGCAGTTTATTATTAGCGGGGATGAATGAGCAGTTCTTC
abundance: -; j_gene: TRBJ1-2; d_gene: -; v_gene: TRBV5-6; CDR3aa: CASSNISGQHF; CDR3nt: TGTGCCAGCAGTAACATCTCAGGACAACACTTC
abundance: few; j_gene: TRBJ2-1; d_gene: -; v_gene: TRBV30; CDR3aa: CAWSVLSNEQFF; CDR3nt: TGTGCCTGGAGTGTACTCAGCAATGAGCAGTTCTTC
abundance: -; j_gene: TRBJ2-3; d_gene: TRBD2; v_gene: TRBV2; CDR3aa: CASCPSGGGTDTQYF; CDR3nt: TGTGCCAGCTGCCCCTCCGGGGGGGGGACAGATACGCAGTATTTT
abundance: few; j_gene: TRBJ1-1; d_gene: -; v_gene: TRBV29-1; CDR3aa: CSVEAENTEAFF; CDR3nt: TGCAGCGTTGAGGCCGAGAACACTGAAGCTTTCTTT
abundance: -; j_gene: TRBJ2-3; d_gene: -; v_gene: TRBV30; CDR3aa: CAFFGDTQYF; CDR3nt: TGTGCCTTCTTTGGAGATACGCAGTATTTT
abundance: once; j_gene: TRBJ2-2; d_gene: TRBD2; v_gene: TRBV19; CDR3aa: CASSSGGAGGELFF; CDR3nt: TGTGCCAGTAGTAGCGGGGGGGCTGGCGGGGAGCTGTTTTTT
abundance: -; j_gene: TRBJ1-2; d_gene: -; v_gene: TRBV4-3; CDR3aa: CASSQEYARGRYGYTF; CDR3nt: TGCGCCAGCAGCCAAGAATACGCCAGGGGAAGGTATGGCTACACCTTC
abundance: -; j_gene: TRBJ1-2; d_gene: TRBD1; v_gene: TRBV20-1; CDR3aa: CSAPGGRGYTF; CDR3nt: TGCAGTGCTCCAGGGGGACGGGGCTACACCTTC
abundance: few; j_gene: TRBJ2-7; d_gene: TRBD2; v_gene: TRBV29-1; CDR3aa: CSVEAQGLREQYF; CDR3nt: TGCAGCGTTGAGGCCCAGGGACTACGGGAGCAGTACTTC
abundance: -; j_gene: TRBJ2-1; d_gene: -; v_gene: TRBV5-1; CDR3aa: CASSSTGNNEQFF; CDR3nt: TGCGCCAGCAGCTCCACCGGGAACAATGAGCAGTTCTTC
abundance: -; j_gene: TRBJ2-1; d_gene: -; v_gene: TRBV6-6; CDR3aa: CASSGSKYEQFF; CDR3nt: TGTGCCAGTTCGGGGTCTAAATATGAGCAGTTCTTC
abundance: -; j_gene: TRBJ2-3; d_gene: -; v_gene: TRBV9; CDR3aa: CASSESGSTDTQYF; CDR3nt: TGTGCCAGCAGCGAAAGCGGAAGCACAGATACGCAGTATTTT
abundance: -; j_gene: TRBJ2-5; d_gene: -; v_gene: TRBV7-9; CDR3aa: CASSHMALDQYF; CDR3nt: TGTGCCAGCAGCCATATGGCCCTGGACCAGTACTTC
abundance: -; j_gene: TRBJ2-3; d_gene: -; v_gene: TRBV11-2; CDR3aa: CASSNTWGTPSTDTQYF; CDR3nt: TGTGCCAGCAGTAACACCTGGGGGACACCAAGCACAGATACGCAGTATTTT
abundance: -; j_gene: TRBJ2-1; d_gene: TRBD2; v_gene: TRBV4-1; CDR3aa: CASSQSPGGDYNEQFF; CDR3nt: TGCGCCAGCAGCCAATCGCCCGGGGGGGACTACAATGAGCAGTTCTTC
abundance: few; j_gene: TRBJ2-7; d_gene: -; v_gene: TRBV20-1; CDR3aa: CSVAAPKEQYF; CDR3nt: TGCAGTGTAGCGGCCCCGAAGGAGCAGTACTTC
abundance: -; j_gene: TRBJ2-7; d_gene: TRBD2; v_gene: TRBV11-1; CDR3aa: CASSHTPSGVYEQYF; CDR3nt: TGTGCCAGCAGCCATACCCCTAGCGGAGTCTACGAGCAGTACTTC
abundance: few; j_gene: TRBJ2-2; d_gene: -; v_gene: TRBV7-9; CDR3aa: CASSSGQNTGELFF; CDR3nt: TGTGCCAGCAGCTCCGGACAGAACACCGGGGAGCTGTTTTTT
abundance: -; j_gene: TRBJ1-2; d_gene: TRBD1; v_gene: TRBV11-2; CDR3aa: CASSTGAGRSLNYGYTF; CDR3nt: TGTGCCAGCAGCACAGGGGCGGGGCGCTCCCTTAACTATGGCTACACCTTC
abundance: few; j_gene: TRBJ2-6; d_gene: -; v_gene: TRBV29-1; CDR3aa: CSVEQGANVLTF; CDR3nt: TGCAGCGTCGAACAGGGGGCCAACGTCCTGACTTTC
abundance: -; j_gene: TRBJ2-2; d_gene: -; v_gene: TRBV29-1; CDR3aa: CSAEGTAGELFF; CDR3nt: TGCAGCGCAGAAGGGACCGCCGGGGAGCTGTTTTTT
abundance: few; j_gene: TRBJ2-1; d_gene: -; v_gene: TRBV4-3; CDR3aa: CASTKDWFDNEQFF; CDR3nt: TGCGCCAGCACTAAAGACTGGTTCGACAATGAGCAGTTCTTC
abundance: -; j_gene: TRBJ2-1; d_gene: -; v_gene: TRBV5-4; CDR3aa: CASAGGHNEQFF; CDR3nt: TGTGCCAGCGCCGGGGGGCACAATGAGCAGTTCTTC
abundance: -; j_gene: TRBJ2-3; d_gene: -; v_gene: TRBV9; CDR3aa: CASSEKDRLTSTDTQYF; CDR3nt: TGTGCCAGCAGCGAGAAGGACCGTCTTACTTCTACAGATACGCAGTATTTT
abundance: -; j_gene: TRBJ2-7; d_gene: -; v_gene: TRBV6-6; CDR3aa: CASSRYVGAYEQYF; CDR3nt: TGTGCCAGCAGCCGTTATGTAGGGGCCTACGAGCAGTACTTC
abundance: -; j_gene: TRBJ1-5; d_gene: -; v_gene: TRBV30; CDR3aa: CAWSTLGNQPQHF; CDR3nt: TGTGCCTGGTCGACACTAGGCAATCAGCCCCAGCATTTT
abundance: -; j_gene: TRBJ1-2; d_gene: TRBD1; v_gene: TRBV6-1; CDR3aa: CASSTGTGTRSYTF; CDR3nt: TGTGCCAGCAGTACCGGGACAGGGACTCGGTCCTACACCTTC
abundance: -; j_gene: TRBJ2-7; d_gene: -; v_gene: TRBV7-9; CDR3aa: CASSPDGVQEPYEQYF; CDR3nt: TGTGCCAGCAGCCCCGACGGCGTACAGGAACCCTACGAGCAGTACTTC
abundance: -; j_gene: TRBJ2-7; d_gene: -; v_gene: TRBV2; CDR3aa: CASWTFSYEQYF; CDR3nt: TGTGCCAGCTGGACGTTCTCCTACGAGCAGTACTTC
abundance: few; j_gene: TRBJ1-5; d_gene: -; v_gene: TRBV4-1; CDR3aa: CASSQDRGFLPQHF; CDR3nt: TGCGCCAGCAGCCAAGATCGGGGCTTTCTGCCCCAGCATTTT
abundance: -; j_gene: TRBJ2-5; d_gene: -; v_gene: TRBV5-1; CDR3aa: CASSYTGTQYF; CDR3nt: TGCGCCAGCAGCTATACAGGGACCCAGTACTTC
abundance: -; j_gene: TRBJ2-5; d_gene: -; v_gene: TRBV13; CDR3aa: CASSLVGGGKETQYF; CDR3nt: TGTGCCAGCAGCTTAGTAGGCGGTGGAAAAGAGACCCAGTACTTC
abundance: few; j_gene: TRBJ2-1; d_gene: -; v_gene: TRBV13; CDR3aa: CASSFLGILYNEQFF; CDR3nt: TGTGCCAGCAGCTTTTTGGGGATACTTTACAATGAGCAGTTCTTC
abundance: -; j_gene: TRBJ2-5; d_gene: -; v_gene: TRBV5-1; CDR3aa: CASSLVSGVGGETQYF; CDR3nt: TGCGCCAGCAGCTTGGTGTCAGGGGTAGGTGGAGAGACCCAGTACTTC
abundance: once; j_gene: TRBJ2-5; d_gene: TRBD2; v_gene: TRBV7-8; CDR3aa: CASRHAGGPYQETQYF; CDR3nt: TGTGCCAGCAGGCATGCGGGGGGACCGTACCAAGAGACCCAGTACTTC
abundance: few; j_gene: TRBJ2-1; d_gene: TRBD2; v_gene: TRBV6-6; CDR3aa: CASVDSSGFYNEQFF; CDR3nt: TGTGCCAGCGTCGATTCTAGCGGCTTCTACAATGAGCAGTTCTTC
abundance: few; j_gene: TRBJ2-3; d_gene: -; v_gene: TRBV18; CDR3aa: CASSPAGRTDTQYF; CDR3nt: TGTGCCAGCTCACCGGCAGGGCGCACAGATACGCAGTATTTT
abundance: -; j_gene: TRBJ2-1; d_gene: -; v_gene: TRBV27; CDR3aa: CASSLGTPYNEQFF; CDR3nt: TGTGCCAGCAGTCTCGGGACACCTTACAATGAGCAGTTCTTC
abundance: -; j_gene: TRBJ2-7; d_gene: -; v_gene: TRBV27; CDR3aa: CASSLSGMDEQYF; CDR3nt: TGTGCCAGCAGTTTATCGGGCATGGACGAGCAGTACTTC
abundance: few; j_gene: TRBJ1-1; d_gene: TRBD1; v_gene: TRBV7-9; CDR3aa: CASSLSGGEAFF; CDR3nt: TGTGCCAGCAGCTTGTCAGGGGGTGAAGCTTTCTTT
abundance: -; j_gene: TRBJ1-1; d_gene: -; v_gene: TRBV27; CDR3aa: CASSSVARTEAFF; CDR3nt: TGTGCCAGCAGTTCAGTAGCTAGGACTGAAGCTTTCTTT
abundance: -; j_gene: TRBJ2-6; d_gene: -; v_gene: TRBV27; CDR3aa: CASSYYLAESSGANVLTF; CDR3nt: TGTGCCAGCAGTTATTATCTGGCAGAAAGCTCTGGGGCCAACGTCCTGACTTTC
abundance: -; j_gene: TRBJ1-2; d_gene: -; v_gene: TRBV6-1; CDR3aa: CASSEALITDYGYTF; CDR3nt: TGTGCCAGCAGTGAAGCGCTTATTACGGACTATGGCTACACCTTC
abundance: -; j_gene: TRBJ1-6; d_gene: -; v_gene: TRBV30; CDR3aa: CAWSEGTHGSPLHF; CDR3nt: TGTGCCTGGAGTGAGGGGACACATGGTTCACCCCTCCACTTT
abundance: few; j_gene: TRBJ1-5; d_gene: -; v_gene: TRBV10-3; CDR3aa: CAISEGQGNQPQHF; CDR3nt: TGTGCCATCAGCGAGGGACAAGGCAATCAGCCCCAGCATTTT
abundance: -; j_gene: TRBJ2-1; d_gene: -; v_gene: TRBV30; CDR3aa: CAWSDGTYNEQFF; CDR3nt: TGTGCCTGGAGTGACGGGACCTACAATGAGCAGTTCTTC
abundance: -; j_gene: TRBJ1-4; d_gene: -; v_gene: TRBV4-1; CDR3aa: CASSLGAGREKLFF; CDR3nt: TGCGCCAGCAGCCTGGGGGCAGGGAGAGAAAAACTGTTTTTT
abundance: -; j_gene: TRBJ1-5; d_gene: -; v_gene: TRBV4-1; CDR3aa: CASSQRGTGPQPQHF; CDR3nt: TGCGCCAGCAGCCAAAGGGGCACAGGGCCTCAGCCCCAGCATTTT
abundance: -; j_gene: TRBJ2-7; d_gene: -; v_gene: TRBV30; CDR3aa: CAWNTAYEQYF; CDR3nt: TGTGCCTGGAATACGGCCTACGAGCAGTACTTC
abundance: -; j_gene: TRBJ2-1; d_gene: -; v_gene: TRBV6-1; CDR3aa: CASSEAGGEMAQFF; CDR3nt: TGTGCCAGCAGTGAGGCAGGGGGGGAGATGGCGCAGTTCTTC
abundance: -; j_gene: TRBJ2-7; d_gene: TRBD1; v_gene: TRBV27; CDR3aa: CASSIWTGEPYEQYF; CDR3nt: TGTGCCAGCAGTATTTGGACAGGGGAGCCCTACGAGCAGTACTTC
abundance: few; j_gene: TRBJ2-1; d_gene: -; v_gene: TRBV27; CDR3aa: CASTLRVGFDEQFF; CDR3nt: TGTGCCAGCACCCTCAGGGTGGGTTTCGATGAGCAGTTCTTC
abundance: few; j_gene: TRBJ1-2; d_gene: -; v_gene: TRBV11-2; CDR3aa: CASSPGTDYGYTF; CDR3nt: TGTGCCAGCAGCCCCGGGACGGACTATGGCTACACCTTC
abundance: -; j_gene: TRBJ1-2; d_gene: -; v_gene: TRBV30; CDR3aa: CAWGVDHGWGYTF; CDR3nt: TGTGCCTGGGGGGTTGACCACGGATGGGGCTACACCTTC